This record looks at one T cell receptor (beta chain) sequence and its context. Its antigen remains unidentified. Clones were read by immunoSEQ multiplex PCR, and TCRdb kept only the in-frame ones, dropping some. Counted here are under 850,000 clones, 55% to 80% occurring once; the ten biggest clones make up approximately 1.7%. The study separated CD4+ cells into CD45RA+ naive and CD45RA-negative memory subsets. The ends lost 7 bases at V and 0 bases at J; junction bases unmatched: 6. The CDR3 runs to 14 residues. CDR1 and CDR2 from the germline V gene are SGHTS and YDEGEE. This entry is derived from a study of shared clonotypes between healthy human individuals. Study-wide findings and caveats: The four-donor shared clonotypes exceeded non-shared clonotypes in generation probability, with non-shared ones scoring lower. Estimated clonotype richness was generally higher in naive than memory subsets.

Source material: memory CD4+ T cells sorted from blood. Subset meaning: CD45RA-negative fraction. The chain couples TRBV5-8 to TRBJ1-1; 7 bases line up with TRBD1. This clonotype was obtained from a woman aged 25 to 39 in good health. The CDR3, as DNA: TGTGCCAGCTTGACAGGGCAGATGAACACTGAAGCTTTCTTT. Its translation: CASLTGQMNTEAFF.